This T cell receptor (beta chain) came from a study of cytomegalovirus exposure and HLA in healthy donors. Study background: Researchers previously reported finding fewer than 140 million unique TCR beta sequences from about 179 million T cells.

PCR employed 60 Vbeta and 13 Jbeta primers. Some clones are missing from TCRdb's copy, which holds only in-frame ones; the method was immunoSEQ multiplex PCR. The sample consists of about 120,000 clones, about 60% of them appearing once. General study results and limits: Most TCRs appeared rarely, but some public TCRs recurred in many donors.

A note on this clone: Its cognate antigen is unknown.

The CDR3 totals 13 residues. Germline trimming cut 2 bases from V and 9 bases from J; bases unmatched to any gene: 4. CDR1 and CDR2 from the germline V gene are MNHNS and SASEGT. Sample: PBMCs. The clonotype was recovered from a man aged 40-50 years in good health and CMV-seropositive. The chain carries TRBV6-1 and TRBJ2-7; 10 bases fit TRBD2. The CDR3 nucleotides are TGTGCCAGCAGTGAACTGGGACTAGCGACGCAGTACTTC. Residues: CASSELGLATQYF.